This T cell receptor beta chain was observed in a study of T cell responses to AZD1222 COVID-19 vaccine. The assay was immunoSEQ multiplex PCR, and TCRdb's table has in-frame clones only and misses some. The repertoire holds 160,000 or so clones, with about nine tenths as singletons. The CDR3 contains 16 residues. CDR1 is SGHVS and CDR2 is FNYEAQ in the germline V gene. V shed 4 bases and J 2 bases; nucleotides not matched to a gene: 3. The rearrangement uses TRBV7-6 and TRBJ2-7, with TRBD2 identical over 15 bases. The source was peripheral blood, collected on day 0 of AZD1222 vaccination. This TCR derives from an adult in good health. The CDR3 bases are TGTGCCAGCAGCTCGAGGACTAGCGGGAGGGCCTACGAGCAGTACTTC. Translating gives CASSSRTSGRAYEQYF. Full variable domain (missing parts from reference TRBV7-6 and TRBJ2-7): GAGVSQSPRYKVTKRGQDVALRCDPISGHVSLYWYRQALGQGPEFLTYFNYEAQQDKSGLPNDRFSAERPEGSISTLTIQRTEQRDSAMYRCASSSRTSGRAYEQYFGPGTRLTVT.